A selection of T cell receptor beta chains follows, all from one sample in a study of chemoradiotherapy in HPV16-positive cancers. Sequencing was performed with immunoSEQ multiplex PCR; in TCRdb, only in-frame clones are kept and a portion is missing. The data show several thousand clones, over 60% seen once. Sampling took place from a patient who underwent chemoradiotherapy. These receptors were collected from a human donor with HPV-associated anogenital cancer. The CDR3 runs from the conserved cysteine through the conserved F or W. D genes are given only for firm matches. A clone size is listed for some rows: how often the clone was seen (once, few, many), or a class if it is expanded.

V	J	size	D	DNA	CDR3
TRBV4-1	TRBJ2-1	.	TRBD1	TGCGCCAGCAGCCCAATTCGTGGGACAGGGGCTTTCAATGAGCAGTTCTTC	CASSPIRGTGAFNEQFF
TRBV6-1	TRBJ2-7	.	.	TGTGCCAGCAGTGAAGCGCGGGGGCGAGTCTACGAGCAGTACTTC	CASSEARGRVYEQYF
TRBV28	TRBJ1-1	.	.	TGTGCCAGCAGTTTATGGGGCGTGCTAGGCACTGAAGCTTTCTTT	CASSLWGVLGTEAFF
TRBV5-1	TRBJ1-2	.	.	TGCGCCAGCAGCTCTGAGGGCCACTATGGCTACACCTTC	CASSSEGHYGYTF
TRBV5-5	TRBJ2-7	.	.	TGTGCCAGCAGCTCCGAGGGGGGTAACCTTCTCTACGAGCAGTACTTC	CASSSEGGNLLYEQYF
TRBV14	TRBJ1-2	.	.	TGTGCCAGCAGCCAGGGCGCGGGAATTTTAGATGGCTACACCTTC	CASSQGAGILDGYTF
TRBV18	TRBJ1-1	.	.	TGTGCCAGCTCACCTCAGCCGCTGAACACTGAAGCTTTCTTT	CASSPQPLNTEAFF
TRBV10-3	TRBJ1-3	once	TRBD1	TGTGCCATCAGTGAGGCCACCGGGACAGGGAAAGGAAACACCATATATTTT	CAISEATGTGKGNTIYF
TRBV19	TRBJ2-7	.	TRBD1	TGTGCCAGTAGGGGGACAGGGGCTGTTAATAGCTACGAGCAGTACTTC	CASRGTGAVNSYEQYF
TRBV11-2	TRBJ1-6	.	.	TGTGCCAGCAGCTTAGAAGCAGGGGATAATTCACCCCTCCACTTT	CASSLEAGDNSPLHF
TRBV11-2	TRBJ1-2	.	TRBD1	TGTGCCAGCAGCGCCAGGACAGGGACGGCCTTATTCTATGGCTACACCTTC	CASSARTGTALFYGYTF
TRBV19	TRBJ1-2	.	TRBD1	TGTGCCAGTAGGCGACAGGGGACCCGCGGGTCGGACTATGGCTACACCTTC	CASRRQGTRGSDYGYTF
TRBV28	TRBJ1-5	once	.	TGTGCCAGCAGTTTTACCCGGGAACAGCCCCAGCATTTT	CASSFTREQPQHF
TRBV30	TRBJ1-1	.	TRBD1	TGTGCCTGGGGGTGGGGACAGGGAACTGAAGCTTTCTTT	CAWGWGQGTEAFF
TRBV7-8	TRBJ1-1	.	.	TGTGCCAGCAGCGGCCCGGGGAACACTGAAGCTTTCTTT	CASSGPGNTEAFF
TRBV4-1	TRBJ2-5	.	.	TGCGCCAGCAGCCAAGATAGGACCCAGTACTTC	CASSQDRTQYF
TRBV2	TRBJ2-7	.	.	TGTGCCAGCAGGCGGTCCTTAAGCTCCTACGAGCAGTACTTC	CASRRSLSSYEQYF
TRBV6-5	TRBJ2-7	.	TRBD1	TGTGCCAGCAGACAGTCCGGGACAGCAGCCTACGAGCAGTACTTC	CASRQSGTAAYEQYF
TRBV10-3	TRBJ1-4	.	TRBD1	TGTGCCATCCAGGGGGGAACTAATGAAAAACTGTTTTTT	CAIQGGTNEKLFF
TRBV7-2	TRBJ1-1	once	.	TGTGCCAGCAGCTTTGGGGGAAGGATGAACACTGAAGCTTTCTTT	CASSFGGRMNTEAFF
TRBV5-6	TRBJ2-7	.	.	TGTGCCAGCAGCTTGGCGGACCTCTCCTACGAGCAGTACTTC	CASSLADLSYEQYF
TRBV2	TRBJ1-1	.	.	TGTGCCAGTCCCCAAGCCCAGGAAGCTTTCTTT	CASPQAQEAFF
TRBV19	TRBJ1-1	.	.	TGTGCCAGTAGACCAACGTTCTCGGGGACTGAAGCTTTCTTT	CASRPTFSGTEAFF
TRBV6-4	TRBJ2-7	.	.	TGTGCCAGCAGTGGGGTCGTCGAGCAGTACTTC	CASSGVVEQYF
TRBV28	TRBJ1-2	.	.	TGTGCCAGCAGTGCTGTTGATAACTATGGCTACACCTTC	CASSAVDNYGYTF
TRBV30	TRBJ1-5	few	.	TGTGCCTGGAGTCCCGGGACCGCCGGATTCCAGCCCCAGCATTTT	CAWSPGTAGFQPQHF
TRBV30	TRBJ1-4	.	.	TGTGCCTGGTCGGGTGAAAAACTGTTTTTT	CAWSGEKLFF
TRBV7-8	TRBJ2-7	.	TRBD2	TGTGCCAGCAGCTCGGGGGGGAGCTCCTACGAGCAGTACTTC	CASSSGGSSYEQYF
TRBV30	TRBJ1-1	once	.	TGTGCCTGGAGTGTAGGGGGAACGAACACTGAAGCTTTCTTT	CAWSVGGTNTEAFF
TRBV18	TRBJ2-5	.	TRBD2	TGTGCCAGCTCACCGAGGACTAGCGGAGCGCAAGAGACCCAGTACTTC	CASSPRTSGAQETQYF
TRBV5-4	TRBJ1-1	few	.	TGTGCCAGCAGTTCCATCGACCAGAACACTGAAGCTTTCTTT	CASSSIDQNTEAFF
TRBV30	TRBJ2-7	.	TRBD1	TGTGCCTGGAGCGGGACAGTCGCCGAGCAGTACTTC	CAWSGTVAEQYF
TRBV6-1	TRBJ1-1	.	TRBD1	TGTGCCAGCAGTGGATACAGGGGGCAGAACCCTGAAGCTTTCTTT	CASSGYRGQNPEAFF
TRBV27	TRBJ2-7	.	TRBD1	TGTGCCAGCAGTTTATTCGGGACAGGGGCCCTTAGCTCCTACGAGCAGTACTTC	CASSLFGTGALSSYEQYF
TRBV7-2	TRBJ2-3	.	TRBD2	TGTGCCAGCAGCTGGACTAGCGGGCTAGATACGCAGTATTTT	CASSWTSGLDTQYF